This entry lists 10 T cell receptor beta chains sequenced from one sample in a study of blood T cell repertoires in COVID-19. Clones were sequenced by immunoSEQ multiplex PCR, and TCRdb holds only the in-frame ones, with some missing. The table lists some 83,000 clones, 55% to 75% of them singletons, with approximately 15% in the top ten. The sequenced sample consisted of peripheral blood. The receptor source for this set is a woman of 80 years or more with acute or convalescent COVID-19.

V and J are TRBV7-9 and TRBJ2-2; 7 positions match TRBD1. CDR1 is SEHNR, CDR2 FQNEAQ, per germline (reference sequence). V was pared by 4 bases and J by 3 bases, with 8 bases of the junction left unmatched. The CDR3 is made up of 16 amino acids. The CDR3 is CASSSYRDRHTGELFF. DNA of the CDR3: TGTGCCAGCAGCTCGTACCGGGACAGACACACCGGGGAGCTGTTTTTT.

The J gene is TRBJ1-4, the V gene TRBV30; unclear D gene. The CDR3 consists of 11 residues. The V end was cut by 2 bases, the J end by 8 bases, with 6 bases between. CDR1 is GTSNPN and CDR2 is SVGIG in the germline V gene (reference sequence). As DNA, the CDR3 is TGTGCCTGGAGTTCTGGCGAAAAACTGTTTTTT. This sequence encodes CAWSSGEKLFF.

This rearrangement joins TRBV19 to TRBJ2-7; 8 bases fit TRBD1. J lost 0 bases, V lost 6 bases, and 7 bases had no gene match. Germline V lookup: CDR1 LNHDA, CDR2 SQIVND (reference sequence). The CDR3 covers 15 residues. CDR3 DNA sequence: TGTGCCAGTAGGGACAGGGAGAGGAGCTCCTACGAGCAGTACTTC. This translates into CASRDRERSSYEQYF.

The chain links TRBV28 to TRBJ1-2, with D possibly TRBD1 on 6 matching bases. Germline V gene sequence: CDR1 MDHEN, CDR2 SYDVKM. The germline V and J ends were trimmed by 1 base and 7 bases, with 16 bases remaining between them. The CDR3 spans 15 residues. For the CDR3, the DNA is TGTGCCAGCAGTTTATTTGGCAGGGGTCAAAGTGGCTACACCTTC. Translating it yields CASSLFGRGQSGYTF.

The chain carries TRBV12-5 and TRBJ2-3, with 8 positions matching TRBD1. V dropped 5 bases and J dropped 4; count of bases not matched to a gene: 8. The CDR3 totals 15 residues. Per the germline V gene, CDR1 is LGHNT and CDR2 is FRNRAP. CDR3 DNA sequence: TGTGCTAGTGGTAACGGGACAGGATTTGCAGATACGCAGTATTTT. Its translation is CASGNGTGFADTQYF.

This clone was observed a handful of times. The J gene is TRBJ2-1, the V gene TRBV6-1; TRBD2 agrees at 8 bases. The V gene end was trimmed by 3 bases and the J gene end by 8 bases; junction bases not matched to a gene: 9. The CDR3 runs to 15 residues. CDR1 is MNHNS and CDR2 is SASEGT in the germline V gene. CDR3 amino acids: CASSELAGRDDEQFF. CDR3 sequence (DNA): TGTGCCAGCAGTGAGCTAGCGGGCCGGGACGATGAGCAGTTCTTC.

This chain uses TRBV5-6 with TRBJ1-2; TRBD1 is a possible D gene (6 bases). The CDR3 consists of 14 residues. In germline, CDR1 is SGHDT, CDR2 YYEEEE. The germline V and J ends were trimmed by 4 bases and 2 bases, with 12 bases remaining between them. The CDR3 sequence is CASSLPTGNYGYTF. The DNA of the CDR3 is TGTGCCAGCAGCCTCCCGACAGGAAACTATGGCTACACCTTC.

The V call is TRBV12-3 or TRBV12-4, the J call TRBJ2-7, with TRBD1 matching over 7 bases. Germline trimming cut 6 bases from V and 1 base from J; bases unmatched to any gene: 3. The CDR3 totals 13 residues. DNA for the CDR3: TGTGCCAGCAGAGGGGACAGTTCCTACGAGCAGTACTTC. Its protein product is CASRGDSSYEQYF.

The gene calls are TRBV14 and TRBJ1-1, with D maybe TRBD1 (5 bases). Germline CDR1 is SGHDN and CDR2 is FVKESK. This CDR3 has 15 residues. Trimming cost V 3 bases and J 4 bases, with 15 bases left between them. CDR3 region: CASSHGGAWSTEAFF. The CDR3 bases are TGTGCCAGCAGCCATGGAGGGGCTTGGAGCACTGAAGCTTTCTTT.

The CDR3 DNA follows: TGTGCCAGCAGTCGACAGGGAGACACTGAAGCTTTCTTT. Amino acids: CASSRQGDTEAFF. The chain carries TRBV27 and TRBJ1-1; 7 bases line up with TRBD1. Germline CDR1 reads MNHEY; CDR2 reads SMNVEV (reference sequence). Trimming removed 5 bases from V and 3 bases from J; junction bases left unmatched: 3. The CDR3 totals 13 residues.